The 4 T cell receptor beta chains reported below all come from one sample, sequenced in a study of T cells after yellow fever vaccination. TCRdb used MiXCR to reprocess the 5' RACE reads, holding one entry per CDR3 protein. The sample includes under 150,000 distinct CDR3 sequences, 13% to 15% of them seen just once. Here the sequenced sample was CD8+ T cells sorted from PBMCs, taken 5 days after the yellow fever booster vaccination. The source of these receptors is a man aged 18-30 years who received the YFV17D yellow fever vaccine.

The rearrangement links TRBV4-2 to TRBJ2-7, with TRBD1 matching over 9 bases. V lost 0 bases to trimming and J lost 5 bases; unmatched junction nucleotides: 5. Germline CDR1 reads LGHNA; CDR2 reads YNFKEQ. The CDR3 sequence is 15 residues long. CDR3 residues: CASSQEGDRVDEQYF. CDR3 DNA: TGTGCCAGCAGCCAAGAAGGGGACAGGGTCGACGAGCAGTACTTC.

The CDR3, as DNA: TGCGCCAGCAGCCAAGAGGGAACAGGGGGCGGCTATGGCTACACCTTC. It is translated as CASSQEGTGGGYGYTF. V and J are TRBV4-1 and TRBJ1-2, with 9 bases that match TRBD1. V shed 0 bases, J shed 4 bases, and the junction held 6 bases outside the gene matches. Germline V lookup: CDR1 MGHRA, CDR2 YSYEKL. The CDR3 loop spans 16 amino acids.

V usage is TRBV7-9 and J usage is TRBJ2-1; D gene unclear. The CDR3 is 15 amino acids. V was clipped by 5 bases and J by 0 bases, with 11 bases between them. CDR1 is SEHNR and CDR2 is FQNEAQ in the germline V gene (reference sequence). The CDR3 bases are TGTGCCAGCAGCCACGGACGGAACTCCTACAATGAGCAGTTCTTC. It translates to CASSHGRNSYNEQFF. The full variable domain, with the rest looked up from reference TRBV7-9 and TRBJ2-1, is DTGVSQNPRHKITKRGQNVTFRCDPISEHNRLYWYRQTLGQGPEFLTYFQNEAQLEKSRLLSDRFSAERPKGSFSTLEIQRTEQGDSAMYLCASSHGRNSYNEQFFGPGTRLTVL.

Only a few counts were recorded for this clonotype. V usage is TRBV6-6 and J usage is TRBJ1-1, with D maybe TRBD1 (5 bases). The germline V and J ends were trimmed by 4 bases and 3 bases, with 18 bases remaining between them. Germline lookup yields CDR1 MNHNY and CDR2 SVGAGI (reference sequence). This CDR3 contains 16 residues. CDR3 sequence reads: CASSFAIGGMDTEAFF. Here the CDR3 DNA reads TGTGCCAGCAGTTTCGCAATTGGGGGGATGGACACTGAAGCTTTCTTT.